In this sample, the clone carrying this TCR beta chain turned up a few times. Using its own MiXCR run on the RT-PCR reads, TCRdb lists one record per CDR3 protein. Seen here are hundreds of thousands of distinct CDR3 sequences, less than 10% observed once, and the top ten hold 13%. Trimming shortened V by 4 bases and J by 4 bases, and 19 bases separated the two germline ends. The CDR3 has 16 residues. CDR1 and CDR2 (germline): LNHDA, SQIVND (reference sequence). This record belongs to a study of response to subunit inactivated influenza vaccine. The receptor was derived from a man aged 45 to 75 who received an inactivated influenza vaccine. V and J are TRBV19 and TRBJ1-2; tentative D call: TRBD1 (5 bases). This specimen consisted of PBMCs from blood, obtained around 25 months after vaccination. The CDR3 DNA reads TGTGCCAGTAGTACCTTGGACACTCCCGGAGGCTATGGCTACACCTTC. It encodes CASSTLDTPGGYGYTF.